A selection of T cell receptor beta chains follows, all from one sample in a study of T-cell memory formation after mild COVID-19. TCRdb passed the 5' RACE reads through MiXCR, listing each CDR3 protein once. The profile shows more than 450,000 distinct CDR3 sequences, roughly 18% of them singletons. The sequencing input was PBMCs or a T cell subset sorted from them (not recorded which). These receptors came from an adult woman who had mild COVID-19 (a few samples of this study predate the infection). Cell type and time point are not known. Each CDR3 is given with its conserved first and last residue. A D gene is named only where the DNA matches it firmly. The listing skips clone size in some rows; elsewhere it reads once, few, many or a size class.

clone size | J gene | D gene | V gene | CDR3 protein | CDR3 DNA
- | TRBJ2-5 | - | TRBV3-1 | CASSQELGELQTQYF | TGTGCCAGCAGCCAAGAGCTGGGGGAACTACAGACCCAGTACTTC
- | TRBJ2-7 | - | TRBV7-6 | CASSLTDYEQYF | TGTGCCAGCAGTTTGACCGACTACGAGCAGTACTTC
- | TRBJ1-5 | TRBD1 | TRBV2 | CASRQGPSNQPQHF | TGTGCCAGCAGACAGGGGCCTAGCAATCAGCCCCAGCATTTT
few | TRBJ2-2 | - | TRBV30 | CAQKGQEVAGELFF | TGTGCCCAAAAAGGGCAGGAGGTGGCCGGGGAGCTGTTTTTT
few | TRBJ2-5 | - | TRBV7-2 | CASSLGGGRQETQYF | TGTGCCAGCAGCCTCGGCGGGGGCCGGCAAGAGACCCAGTACTTC
- | TRBJ1-1 | - | TRBV4-2 | CASSQVSENTEAFF | TGTGCCAGCAGCCAAGTCTCAGAAAACACTGAAGCTTTCTTT
- | TRBJ1-5 | - | TRBV7-9 | CASSFADQPQHF | TGTGCCAGCAGCTTTGCGGATCAGCCCCAGCATTTT
few | TRBJ2-4 | - | TRBV18 | CASSPRQGIAKNIQYF | TGTGCCAGCTCACCAAGGCAGGGGATAGCCAAAAACATTCAGTACTTC
few | TRBJ2-2 | TRBD2 | TRBV7-2 | CASSSGLAAQTGELFF | TGTGCCAGCAGCTCCGGACTAGCGGCCCAAACCGGGGAGCTGTTTTTT
- | TRBJ2-7 | TRBD2 | TRBV5-1 | CASSLGAWEREVHEQYF | TGCGCCAGCAGCCTAGGGGCGTGGGAGCGGGAGGTCCACGAGCAGTACTTC
- | TRBJ2-6 | TRBD1 | TRBV2 | CASSDTGQGAVGANVLTF | TGTGCCAGCAGTGATACGGGACAGGGAGCGGTAGGGGCCAACGTCCTGACTTTC
few | TRBJ2-7 | TRBD2 | TRBV29-1 | CSVESWGTSGGEQYF | TGCAGCGTTGAATCGTGGGGGACTAGCGGGGGAGAGCAGTACTTC
few | TRBJ2-3 | TRBD2 | TRBV3-1 | CASSQGALAGGGTDTQYF | TGTGCCAGCAGCCAAGGGGCCCTAGCGGGAGGGGGCACAGATACGCAGTATTTT
few | TRBJ2-7 | - | TRBV2 | CASSFQGQRYEQYF | TGTGCCAGCAGTTTCCAGGGTCAAAGGTACGAGCAGTACTTC
few | TRBJ2-7 | - | TRBV5-5 | CASSWGQELISYEQYF | TGTGCCAGCAGCTGGGGGCAGGAGCTGATCTCCTACGAGCAGTACTTC
- | TRBJ2-1 | TRBD2 | TRBV11-2 | CASRWTSGNNEQFF | TGTGCCAGCAGATGGACTAGCGGGAACAATGAGCAGTTCTTC
- | TRBJ1-5 | TRBD1 | TRBV6-5 | CASSITGGMQPQHF | TGTGCCAGCAGCATCACAGGGGGCATGCAGCCCCAGCATTTT
few | TRBJ2-5 | - | TRBV7-6 | CASSSRRMDSSLQETQYF | TGTGCCAGCAGTTCCCGCCGTATGGACAGTAGTCTTCAAGAGACCCAGTACTTC
many | TRBJ2-1 | - | TRBV10-3 | CAIRGAAGHNEQFF | TGTGCCATCAGGGGGGCCGCGGGCCACAATGAGCAGTTCTTC
- | TRBJ2-7 | - | TRBV12-3/TRBV12-4 | CASSFNEYEQYF | TGTGCCAGCAGTTTTAATGAGTACGAGCAGTACTTC
few | TRBJ2-3 | - | TRBV12-3/TRBV12-4 | CASNADSTDTQYF | TGTGCCAGCAACGCTGACAGCACAGATACGCAGTATTTT
few | TRBJ2-2 | - | TRBV24-1 | CATSDSTGTTTGELFF | TGTGCCACCAGTGATTCAACAGGGACTACCACCGGGGAGCTGTTTTTT
few | TRBJ2-1 | - | TRBV5-1 | CASSEGQASYNEQFF | TGCGCCAGCAGTGAGGGGCAGGCCTCCTACAATGAGCAGTTCTTC
few | TRBJ2-6 | TRBD2 | TRBV9 | CASSAFGLAGSGANVLTF | TGTGCCAGCAGCGCCTTTGGACTAGCGGGGTCCGGGGCCAACGTCCTGACTTTC
- | TRBJ2-1 | TRBD2 | TRBV9 | CASSTRVGLAGASCEQFF | TGTGCCAGCAGCACTAGAGTGGGACTAGCGGGGGCCTCCTGTGAGCAGTTCTTC
- | TRBJ2-7 | - | TRBV29-1 | CSVGRGYEQYF | TGCAGCGTTGGAAGGGGGTACGAGCAGTACTTC
- | TRBJ2-2 | TRBD2 | TRBV24-1 | CATSDPSGGAGELFF | TGTGCCACCAGTGATCCTAGCGGGGGCGCCGGGGAGCTGTTTTTT
- | TRBJ2-7 | - | TRBV20-1 | CSARADASYEQYF | TGCAGTGCTAGAGCTGACGCCTCCTACGAGCAGTACTTC
few | TRBJ2-7 | TRBD1 | TRBV27 | CASSSNTGGVSYEQYF | TGTGCCAGCAGTTCGAATACAGGGGGTGTATCCTACGAGCAGTACTTC
once | TRBJ2-1 | - | TRBV19 | CASSIEGGAYNEQFF | TGTGCCAGTAGTATAGAAGGGGGAGCCTACAATGAGCAGTTCTTC
few | TRBJ2-5 | TRBD2 | TRBV15 | CATSNPGLAGQETQYF | TGTGCCACCAGCAATCCGGGACTAGCGGGGCAAGAGACCCAGTACTTC
few | TRBJ2-7 | TRBD2 | TRBV27 | CASSLWPPGTSGNYEQYF | TGTGCCAGCAGTTTATGGCCCCCTGGGACTAGCGGAAACTACGAGCAGTACTTC
- | TRBJ2-6 | - | TRBV6-6 | CASSYPGWTGANVLTF | TGTGCCAGCAGTTACCCAGGGTGGACTGGGGCCAACGTCCTGACTTTC
once | TRBJ2-7 | TRBD1 | TRBV6-5 | CASSDRTGEYF | TGTGCCAGCAGTGATAGGACAGGCGAGTACTTC
few | TRBJ2-1 | TRBD1 | TRBV12-3/TRBV12-4 | CASRPRLGQGADEQFF | TGTGCCAGCAGGCCCCGATTAGGACAGGGGGCGGATGAGCAGTTCTTC
- | TRBJ1-1 | - | TRBV5-1 | CASSFPGGNTEAFF | TGCGCCAGCAGCTTCCCCGGGGGGAACACTGAAGCTTTCTTT
- | TRBJ2-2 | - | TRBV12-3/TRBV12-4 | CAVAPYRTQESWGTGELFF | TGTGCCGTCGCGCCATATAGGACACAAGAGAGCTGGGGGACCGGGGAGCTGTTTTTT
few | TRBJ2-5 | TRBD2 | TRBV7-2 | CASSLRASGRVQETQYF | TGTGCCAGCAGCTTGCGGGCTAGCGGGAGGGTACAAGAGACCCAGTACTTC
- | TRBJ2-5 | - | TRBV12-5 | CASAPPGRRQETQYF | TGTGCTAGCGCCCCCCCCGGGCGGCGACAAGAGACCCAGTACTTC
- | TRBJ2-2 | - | TRBV7-3 | CASSRAGGGELFF | TGTGCCAGCAGCCGCGCCGGAGGCGGGGAGCTGTTTTTT
- | TRBJ1-1 | - | TRBV7-6 | CASSVGGTHTEAFF | TGTGCCAGCAGCGTGGGAGGGACTCACACTGAAGCTTTCTTT
few | TRBJ2-1 | TRBD2 | TRBV9 | CASSAKASGTRGHEQFF | TGTGCCAGCAGCGCCAAAGCTAGCGGGACAAGGGGCCATGAGCAGTTCTTC
few | TRBJ1-4 | TRBD1 | TRBV27 | CASSLGGQGGKLFF | TGTGCCAGCAGCCTAGGGGGACAGGGGGGAAAACTGTTTTTT
few | TRBJ2-3 | - | TRBV7-8 | CASSPPPLTDTQYF | TGTGCCAGCAGCCCTCCCCCCCTCACAGATACGCAGTATTTT
- | TRBJ1-4 | - | TRBV19 | CASSPGLVLFF | TGTGCCAGTAGTCCGGGACTCGTACTGTTTTTT
few | TRBJ2-7 | TRBD1 | TRBV20-1 | CSARDFQGASEQYF | TGCAGTGCTAGAGATTTTCAGGGGGCAAGCGAGCAGTACTTC
few | TRBJ2-1 | - | TRBV6-6 | CASSYSIEVNEQFF | TGTGCCAGCAGTTACTCGATCGAGGTGAATGAGCAGTTCTTC
- | TRBJ2-3 | - | TRBV29-1 | CSVEPLRQPPDTQYF | TGCAGCGTTGAACCGCTCCGGCAGCCCCCAGATACGCAGTATTTT
- | TRBJ2-1 | - | TRBV13 | CASSLWWQGNYNEQFF | TGTGCCAGCAGCTTATGGTGGCAGGGGAACTACAATGAGCAGTTCTTC
many | TRBJ2-1 | TRBD2 | TRBV6-5 | CASSQLAGGFNEQFF | TGTGCCAGCAGTCAACTAGCGGGAGGGTTCAATGAGCAGTTCTTC
- | TRBJ2-1 | - | TRBV6-4 | CASSDSGVDGYNEQFF | TGTGCCAGCAGTGACTCGGGGGTGGACGGCTACAATGAGCAGTTCTTC